The subject of this entry is one T cell receptor (beta chain). Its specificity is not known. This sample is drawn from a study of blood T cells in healthy people across ages. Whole-study findings and limits: The unknown donor CMV status may have confounded expanded clonotype changes. Without sorted subsets, naive and antigen-experienced compartments could not be conclusively compared.

The CDR3 has 15 residues. V dropped 6 bases and J dropped 7; count of bases not matched to a gene: 8. Looked up from germline, CDR1 is LGHNA and CDR2 is YSLEER. A second PCR, run for about 6 to 12 cycles, used a sample-barcoded 5' primer plus a J-beta primer mix. One entry per CDR3 protein results from TCRdb running MiXCR on the 5' RACE reads. The sample shows roughly 1.9 million distinct CDR3 sequences, more than 35% of them seen only once. Sequenced sample: blood. This TCR was sampled from a human donor in good health. The chain is built from TRBV4-3 and TRBJ1-6, with TRBD1 identical over 8 bases. The CDR3 nucleotides read TGCGCCAGCAGAACAGGGACAGGCGCGAATTCACCCCTCCACTTT. Translation gives CASRTGTGANSPLHF.